These 14 T cell receptor beta chains were sequenced from one sample in a study of blood T cell repertoires in COVID-19. Sequenced by immunoSEQ multiplex PCR; TCRdb stores in-frame clones only, minus some. There are under 90,000 clones in the sample; over 70% occur only once, and around 12% lies in the top ten. The sequencing sample was made of peripheral blood. These receptors were collected from a human donor in a cohort sampled during active COVID-19.

This clone was detected ten times or more. The rearrangement uses TRBV5-3 and TRBJ2-1; 7 nucleotides align to TRBD2. TRBV5-3 is classed as an ORF, of uncertain function. The ends lost 2 bases at V and 8 bases at J; junction bases unmatched: 13. The CDR3 is 16 residues long. CDR3 residues: CARSFFWDYRGHEQFF. The CDR3 nucleotides read TGTGCCAGAAGCTTCTTCTGGGACTACCGGGGTCATGAGCAGTTCTTC.

The gene calls are TRBV5-1 and TRBJ1-1; perhaps TRBD1 as D (5 bases). V was trimmed by 7 bases and J by 1 base, leaving 8 bases between them. CDR1 is SGHRS and CDR2 is YFSETQ in the germline V gene. The CDR3 spans 12 residues. The CDR3: CASGQGNTEAFF. The CDR3 coding sequence is TGCGCCAGCGGTCAGGGGAACACTGAAGCTTTCTTT.

The V call is TRBV29-1, the J call TRBJ2-3; 11 nucleotides match TRBD2. The V and J ends lost 4 bases and 2 bases, in that order; junction bases with no gene match: 8. The CDR3 has 16 amino acids. The germline V gene encodes CDR1 SQVTM and CDR2 ANQGSEA. This chain's CDR3 is CSVGGASGRNTDTQYF. The CDR3, as DNA: TGCAGCGTTGGTGGAGCTAGCGGGAGGAACACAGATACGCAGTATTTT.

This chain connects TRBV7-9 to TRBJ2-5; D is possibly TRBD2 (6 bases). CDR3 size: 15 residues. CDR1 and CDR2 from the germline V gene are SEHNR and FQNEAQ (reference sequence). Trimming removed 1 base from V and 5 bases from J, with 14 bases in between. The CDR3 coding sequence is TGTGCCAGCAGCTTAGGGGCGGGGCAGTGGGAGACCCAGTACTTC. As protein: CASSLGAGQWETQYF.

V gene TRBV30 combines with J gene TRBJ2-3, with 8 bases lining up with TRBD1. Trimming cost V 5 bases and J 1 base; bases outside gene matches: 5. Germline CDR1 is GTSNPN and CDR2 is SVGIG (reference sequence). The CDR3 consists of 14 residues. The CDR3 DNA is TGTGCCTGGGGAGAACAGGGGGGCACAGATACGCAGTATTTT. Amino acid sequence: CAWGEQGGTDTQYF.

The chain carries TRBV28 and TRBJ2-5, with TRBD1 matching over 8 bases. Per germline, CDR1 MDHEN and CDR2 SYDVKM. This CDR3 spans 15 amino acids. Trimming took 4 bases from V and 1 from J; bases not matched to a gene: 5. In DNA, the CDR3 is TGTGCCAGCAGTTCGACAGGGGACCTCCAAGAGACCCAGTACTTC. This codes for CASSSTGDLQETQYF.

The V gene is TRBV6-1, the J gene TRBJ1-1; D not resolved. The V end was cut by 3 bases, the J end by 0 bases, with 5 bases between. From germline, CDR1 is MNHNS and CDR2 SASEGT. The CDR3 loop spans 13 amino acids. The CDR3 sequence is CASSESMNTEAFF. The DNA of the CDR3 is TGTGCCAGCAGTGAGTCCATGAACACTGAAGCTTTCTTT.

This clone has more than one count but fewer than ten. The chain couples TRBV7-3 to TRBJ2-2, with unresolved D. This CDR3 contains 13 residues. V dropped 5 bases and J dropped 3 bases, with 7 bases sitting between them. CDR1 and CDR2 (germline): SGHTA, FQGTGA. CDR3: CASSHSYTGELFF. The CDR3 DNA reads as TGTGCCAGCAGCCACAGTTACACCGGGGAGCTGTTTTTT.

The gene calls are TRBV21-1 and TRBJ2-7; the table gives TRBD2 as D, unverified against the DNA. TRBV21-1 is a pseudogene locus. CDR3 length: 15 residues. The DNA for the CDR3 is TGTGCCAGCTACTACCCAAAGGACGGGACCTACGAGCAGTACTTC. Protein: CASYYPKDGTYEQYF.

The chain has TRBV5-4 and TRBJ1-2, with TRBD1 identical over 9 bases. Looked up from germline, CDR1 is SGHNT and CDR2 is YYREEE (reference sequence). Trimming cost V 2 bases and J 6 bases; bases outside gene matches: 5. The CDR3 contains 14 residues. The CDR3 nucleotides are TGTGCCAGCAGCTTTGGACAGGGGACCAATGGCTACACCTTC. Encoded protein: CASSFGQGTNGYTF.

The CDR3 here is CSASGQGNSPLHF. The CDR3 nucleotides are TGCAGTGCTAGTGGGCAGGGAAATTCACCCCTCCACTTT. The genes are TRBV20-1 and TRBJ1-6; D might be TRBD1 (5 bases). From germline, CDR1 is DFQATT and CDR2 SNEGSKA (reference sequence). CDR3 length equals 13 residues. V gave up 3 bases and J gave up 7 bases, with 10 bases separating them.

The gene calls are TRBV19 and TRBJ1-4, with 7 bases fitting TRBD1. The CDR3 length is 15 residues. The germline gives CDR1 LNHDA, CDR2 SQIVND (reference sequence). The V and J ends lost 7 bases and 8 bases, in that order; junction bases with no gene match: 13. For the CDR3, the DNA is TGTGCCAGTAAGGAGACAGGGCCCCGTTACGAAAAACTGTTTTTT. Encoded protein: CASKETGPRYEKLFF.

The chain has TRBV11-3 and TRBJ2-3, with TRBD2 identical over 10 bases. Germline V CDR1 and CDR2: SGHNT, YENEEA. The trim removed 7 bases at V and 2 bases at J, leaving 6 bases unmatched. This CDR3 is built from 15 residues. The CDR3 region has the DNA TGTGCCAGCAATCCAGCGGGAGGGAACACAGATACGCAGTATTTT. Protein: CASNPAGGNTDTQYF.

This clone appeared a few times. The rearrangement uses TRBV28 and TRBJ1-2; 9 nucleotides line up with TRBD1. Germline CDR1 reads MDHEN; CDR2 reads SYDVKM. This CDR3 region has 16 residues. With 4 bases clipped from V and 4 bases from J, the junction kept 10 bases outside the gene matches. The CDR3 bases are TGTGCCAGCAGTTCCCTCGGGGGACAGGGCCGCTATGGCTACACCTTC. Protein product: CASSSLGGQGRYGYTF.